The sequence of this TCR beta chain was determined in a study of blood T cell repertoires in COVID-19. CDR3 length: 17 amino acids. Germline CDR1 SEHNR, CDR2 FQNEAQ (reference sequence). With V trimmed by 1 base and J by 3 bases, 5 bases remained unmatched. The sample holds many counts of this clone. The protocol was immunoSEQ multiplex PCR, while the TCRdb copy is restricted to in-frame clones and leaves out a portion. The profile covers about 100,000 clones, with about 80% appearing a single time and around a third taken by the ten largest. The chain recombines TRBV7-9 with TRBJ2-5; 13 nucleotides line up with TRBD2. The sample comprised peripheral blood. This receptor was identified in a man between 65 and 80 years old with active or convalescent COVID-19. The CDR3: CASSLGGLAGAEETQYF. The CDR3 DNA reads TGTGCCAGCAGCTTAGGTGGACTAGCGGGGGCCGAAGAGACCCAGTACTTC.